The present TCR beta chain was sequenced within a study of response to subunit inactivated influenza vaccine. Study-level points and caveats: The authors put forward the suggestion that each seasonal influenza vaccination may bring in only a limited number of new T cells.

This clonotype occurred many times. As yet, its antigen is unknown. The germline V gene has CDR1 SGHTA and CDR2 FQGNSA. Trimming pared 6 bases from V and 9 bases from J, leaving 18 bases between. The CDR3 runs 14 residues. In TCRdb, the RT-PCR reads were re-called with MiXCR into one record per CDR3 protein. The sample holds about 650,000 distinct CDR3 sequences, 11% to 15% seen once. The chain combines TRBV7-2 with TRBJ2-1; a possible D gene is TRBD2 (7 bases). Source: PBMCs from blood, taken about 14 days before vaccination. This receptor was taken from a man aged 50-60 years who received an inactivated influenza vaccine. This chain's CDR3 is CASRRGQGGSEQFF. DNA of the CDR3: TGTGCCAGCAGGCGGGGGCAGGGAGGTAGTGAGCAGTTCTTC. Together with reference TRBV7-2 and TRBJ2-1, the CDR3 gives the full variable domain: GAGVSQSPSNKVTEKGKDVELRCDPISGHTALYWYRQSLGQGLEFLIYFQGNSAPDKSGLPSDRFSAERTGGSVSTLTIQRTQQEDSAVYLCASRRGQGGSEQFFGPGTRLTVL.